This entry describes one T cell receptor (beta chain). The antigen is undetermined. The data are from a study of cytomegalovirus exposure and HLA in healthy donors. Study details: Findings of an earlier analysis included some 120 million unique TCR beta sequences from roughly 180 million T cells. Findings and caveats of the study: Follow-up analysis later connected one missense variant in DCLRE1C with trimming of TCR beta V- and J-genes. A later analysis reportedly found that, within productive TCRs, an Asian-associated ancestry cluster had fewer N-insertions than the mean observed across the roughly 700 donors.

PCR primers comprised 60 Vbeta and 13 Jbeta primers. Here immunoSEQ multiplex PCR was the method, and the copy in TCRdb shows in-frame clones only, minus some. The repertoire holds some 140,000 clones, with 75% to 85% as singletons. This sequence was found in a man in his thirties or forties in good health and CMV-seropositive. Input material: PBMCs.

The CDR3 is CASSSPGESYNEQFF. DNA for the CDR3: TGCGCCAGCAGCTCCCCGGGGGAATCCTACAATGAGCAGTTCTTC. This chain uses TRBV5-1 with TRBJ2-1, with D tentatively TRBD2 (6 bases). In germline, CDR1 is SGHRS, CDR2 YFSETQ. Trimming removed 3 bases at V and 1 base at J, with 11 bases between. The CDR3 consists of 15 residues.